The present T cell receptor (beta chain) was sequenced within a study of graft-versus-host responses after intestinal transplantation. Background on the study: Recipients had transplants, and these were multivisceral, liver-intestinal, or isolated intestinal.

Findings and caveats of the study: HvG clone declines early post-transplant were associated with peak circulating GvH levels. Recipient marrow harbored GvH clones, some of which surfaced first in ileum or blood. Some patients had graft-donor T cell macrochimerism, and their allografts showed high graft-versus-host to host-versus-graft clonal ratios.

Here immunoSEQ multiplex PCR was the method, and the copy in TCRdb shows in-frame clones only, minus some. The sample records around 78,000 clones, more than 75% being singletons. With regard to this clone: Its antigen is undetermined.

With V trimmed by 0 bases and J by 7 bases, 10 bases remained unmatched. The germline CDR1 and CDR2 sequences are GTSNPN and SVGIG (reference sequence). The CDR3 sequence is 15 residues long. The chain uses TRBV30 and TRBJ1-1, with 8 bases fitting TRBD1. Sequences were derived from unstimulated CD8+ T cells sorted from spleen or lymph node cells, sampled before transplant. The source of this sequence is a human donor who was the organ donor for an intestinal transplant. Written as DNA, the CDR3 is TGTGCCTGGAGTGTACTCCCCAGGGGGCGAAGTGAAGCTTTCTTT. It is translated as CAWSVLPRGRSEAFF.